Each of the 26 T cell receptor beta chains below was sequenced from the same sample in a study of T cell responses to AZD1222 COVID-19 vaccine (dated by TCRdb to the early 2020s). What the time point label conveys for this sample: baseline before first vaccination. The library was generated by the immunoSEQ multiplex PCR assay. Sourced from immuneACCESS, this table was stored by TCRdb with only in-frame sequences that have V and J called. A share of the clones is absent; for the studies checked, an unresolved V gene accounts for under half, and the remainder has no known explanation. The sample has approximately 92,000 clones on record, approximately 90% of them singletons. Together, the top ten hold around 6.9% of the sample. Material: peripheral blood, obtained on day 0 of AZD1222 vaccination. The receptors were gathered from an adult in good health.

CDR3 residues: CASSPQGKSTDTQYF. The DNA of the CDR3 is TGTGCCAGCAGCCCCCAAGGGAAGAGCACAGATACGCAGTATTTT. The chain combines TRBV9 with TRBJ2-3; D not resolved. CDR1 SGDLS and CDR2 YYNGEE come from the germline V gene. The ends were cut back, 4 bases at V and 0 bases at J, with 12 bases in the middle. The CDR3 loop spans 15 amino acids.

The V call is TRBV20-1, the J call TRBJ1-3, with TRBD1 matching 8 bases. V dropped 3 bases and J dropped 1; count of bases not matched to a gene: 11. The CDR3 runs 17 residues. Germline CDR1 and CDR2: DFQATT and SNEGSKA (reference sequence). The CDR3 is CSASLIQGAPSGNTIYF. The CDR3 nucleotides are TGCAGTGCTAGTTTAATTCAGGGGGCGCCGTCTGGAAACACCATATATTTT.

The V and J genes are TRBV5-4 and TRBJ1-5; unclear D gene. Germline-derived CDR1 and CDR2 are SGHNT and YYREEE (reference sequence). The CDR3 has 14 amino acids. Trimming pared 6 bases from V and 4 bases from J, leaving 14 bases between. CDR3 amino acids: CASTSKGGNQPQHF. In nucleotides, the CDR3 is TGTGCCAGCACCTCAAAGGGAGGAAATCAGCCCCAGCATTTT.

The chain recombines TRBV9 with TRBJ2-1; 8 positions agree with TRBD1. The CDR3 length is 13 residues. J gave up 4 bases and V 3 bases, and 0 bases lay outside the gene matches. Germline V gene lookup returns CDR1 SGDLS and CDR2 YYNGEE. This CDR3 is CASSGTGYNEQFF. CDR3 nucleotides: TGTGCCAGCAGCGGGACAGGGTACAATGAGCAGTTCTTC.

The chain combines TRBV15 with TRBJ1-5; 8 bases align to TRBD1. Germline values: CDR1 LNHNV, CDR2 YYDKDF (reference sequence). Trimming took 8 bases from V and 3 from J; bases not matched to a gene: 9. There are 15 residues in the CDR3. CDR3 coding DNA: TGTGCCACCGCGAGCTTGGACAGGGTCAATCAGCCCCAGCATTTT. The encoded protein is CATASLDRVNQPQHF.

This clone appeared once. The chain employs TRBV29-1 and TRBJ1-1, with 7 bases matching TRBD1. CDR3 size: 12 residues. Per the germline V gene, CDR1 is SQVTM and CDR2 is ANQGSEA. Unmatched junction bases numbered 6, after V lost 6 bases and J lost 5 bases. In DNA form, the CDR3 reads TGCAGCGTCGTCGGGACAGAAACTGAAGCTTTCTTT. Its translation is CSVVGTETEAFF.

Written as DNA, the CDR3 is TGTGCAAGTCGCTTAGTTATACTATCTCGGCCGAAGACCCAGTACTTC. It encodes CASRLVILSRPKTQYF. The chain carries TRBV12-2 and TRBJ2-5; the table names TRBD2, a call not compared with the DNA. TRBV12-2 represents a pseudogene. This CDR3 spans 16 amino acids.

This chain links TRBV5-1 with TRBJ2-1; 12 bases agree with TRBD1. Germline CDR1 is SGHRS and CDR2 is YFSETQ. The junction had 14 bases not matched to a gene; V was cut back by 4 bases and J by 12 bases. This CDR3 is 16 amino acids long. The CDR3 DNA sequence: TGCGCCAGCAGCCCAAATCCGGGACAGGGGGCCGGGGGGCAGTTCTTC. The encoded protein is CASSPNPGQGAGGQFF.

The chain recombines TRBV7-9 with TRBJ2-1; tentatively, D is TRBD1 or TRBD2 (5 bases each). Germline values: CDR1 SEHNR, CDR2 FQNEAQ (reference sequence). The CDR3 consists of 15 residues. Trimming took off 3 bases at V and 0 bases at J, with 9 bases between the two ends. The CDR3 bases are TGTGCCAGCAGCTTGGGGGACGGCTCCTACAATGAGCAGTTCTTC. This sequence encodes CASSLGDGSYNEQFF. The full variable domain, in which reference TRBV7-9 and TRBJ2-1 provide the parts outside the CDR3, is DTGVSQNPRHKITKRGQNVTFRCDPISEHNRLYWYRQTLGQGPEFLTYFQNEAQLEKSRLLSDRFSAERPKGSFSTLEIQRTEQGDSAMYLCASSLGDGSYNEQFFGPGTRLTVL.

This chain connects TRBV3-1 (or the pseudogene TRBV3-2) to TRBJ1-1; 7 positions agree with TRBD1. Trimming took 1 base from V and 3 from J; bases not matched to a gene: 8. CDR3 length: 16 residues. Germline-derived CDR1 and CDR2 are LGHDT and YNNKEL (reference sequence). CDR3 nucleotides: TGTGCCAGCAGCCAAGGAGGGGGCTTTGGGGACACTGAAGCTTTCTTT. Protein: CASSQGGGFGDTEAFF.

The CDR3 loop is CASSRDRNYEQYF. CDR3 DNA sequence: TGTGCCAGCAGCCGGGACAGAAACTACGAGCAGTACTTC. The gene calls are TRBV7-9 and TRBJ2-7; 7 bases map to TRBD1. The CDR3 is 13 amino acids. Germline trimming cut 5 bases from V and 3 bases from J; bases unmatched to any gene: 4. Germline V lookup: CDR1 SEHNR, CDR2 FQNEAQ (reference sequence). The full variable domain, its missing parts supplied by reference TRBV7-9 and TRBJ2-7, is DTGVSQNPRHKITKRGQNVTFRCDPISEHNRLYWYRQTLGQGPEFLTYFQNEAQLEKSRLLSDRFSAERPKGSFSTLEIQRTEQGDSAMYLCASSRDRNYEQYFGPGTRLTVT.

V and J are TRBV13 and TRBJ1-3; maybe TRBD1 (5 bases). Trimming removed 2 bases from V and 0 bases from J, with 11 bases in between. Germline V lookup: CDR1 PRHDT, CDR2 FYEKMQ (reference sequence). The length of the CDR3 is 16 residues. The CDR3 region is CASSLRGSLSGNTIYF. CDR3 nucleotide sequence: TGTGCCAGCAGCTTACGGGGCAGTCTCTCTGGAAACACCATATATTTT.

The chain employs TRBV5-1 and TRBJ2-7; TRBD2 is a possible D gene (5 bases). The CDR3 runs to 17 residues. The V end lost 4 bases, the J end lost 3 bases, and 23 bases lay between the germline ends. Germline lookup yields CDR1 SGHRS and CDR2 YFSETQ. The CDR3 sequence: CASSPGMVAGGGYEQYF. The DNA for the CDR3 is TGCGCCAGCAGCCCGGGCATGGTTGCTGGAGGAGGCTACGAGCAGTACTTC.

V usage is TRBV7-2 and J usage is TRBJ2-2, with D perhaps matching TRBD2 (6 bases). Germline loops: CDR1 SGHTA, CDR2 FQGNSA. The germline V and J ends were trimmed by 5 bases and 2 bases, with 12 bases remaining between them. The CDR3 is made up of 15 amino acids. The CDR3 is CASSRGTANTGELFF. Written as DNA, the CDR3 is TGTGCCAGCAGCCGGGGGACCGCCAACACCGGGGAGCTGTTTTTT. Using reference TRBV7-2 and TRBJ2-2 for the parts outside the CDR3, the full variable domain is GAGVSQSPSNKVTEKGKDVELRCDPISGHTALYWYRQSLGQGLEFLIYFQGNSAPDKSGLPSDRFSAERTGGSVSTLTIQRTQQEDSAVYLCASSRGTANTGELFFGEGSRLTVL.

The chain carries TRBV3-1 (or the pseudogene TRBV3-2) and TRBJ2-7; D remains ambiguous. The CDR3 length is 11 residues. V lost 5 bases, J lost 3 bases, and 5 bases lay in between. Germline V gives CDR1 LGHDT, CDR2 YNNKEL (reference sequence). DNA for the CDR3: TGTGCCAGCAGCTACCACTACGAGCAGTACTTC. It codes for CASSYHYEQYF.

The chain combines TRBV3-1 (or the pseudogene TRBV3-2) with TRBJ2-1, with D possibly TRBD2 on 7 matching bases. This CDR3 region has 15 residues. The germline V and J ends were trimmed by 3 bases and 7 bases, with 16 bases remaining between them. Germline V gene data show CDR1 as LGHDT and CDR2 as YNNKEL (reference sequence). In DNA, the CDR3 is TGTGCCAGCAGCCAGGGGGGGGCCCCGAATAATGAGCAGTTCTTC. It yields the protein CASSQGGAPNNEQFF.

This sequence joins TRBV13 and TRBJ2-2; 12 bases are a match to TRBD2. Germline V gives CDR1 PRHDT, CDR2 FYEKMQ (reference sequence). There are 18 residues in the CDR3. J was trimmed by 1 base and V by 2 bases; bases with no gene match: 5. The DNA of the CDR3 is TGTGCCAGCAGCTTAATTACTAGCGGGAGGAGGAACACCGGGGAGCTGTTTTTT. This gives the protein CASSLITSGRRNTGELFF. The entire variable domain, with the rest obtained from reference TRBV13 and TRBJ2-2, is as follows: AAGVIQSPRHLIKEKRETATLKCYPIPRHDTVYWYQQGPGQDPQFLISFYEKMQSDKGSIPDRFSAQQFSDYHSELNMSSLELGDSALYFCASSLITSGRRNTGELFFGEGSRLTVL.

The count of this clone is one. V usage is TRBV5-4 and J usage is TRBJ2-7; TRBD2 might be the D (5 bases). This CDR3 spans 12 amino acids. V lost 2 bases, J lost 6 bases, and 9 bases lay in between. The germline V gene has CDR1 SGHNT and CDR2 YYREEE (reference sequence). As DNA, the CDR3 is TGTGCCAGCAGCTTAATTGCGGGCGAGCAGTACTTC. This gives the protein CASSLIAGEQYF.

V and J are TRBV7-3 and TRBJ2-7, with D uncertain. Trimming took 0 bases from V and 5 from J, leaving 11 bases between them. This CDR3 is 14 amino acids long. Germline V gene lookup returns CDR1 SGHTA and CDR2 FQGTGA. The CDR3 region is CASSLTPGLNEQYF. In DNA, the CDR3 is TGTGCCAGCAGCTTAACCCCGGGCCTGAACGAGCAGTACTTC.

This chain links TRBV12-3 or TRBV12-4 with TRBJ1-5, with a tentative D call TRBD1 (5 bases). Trimming stripped 5 bases from V and 11 bases from J, with 16 bases between. The length of the CDR3 is 13 residues. The CDR3 protein is CASSTRGGSSQHF. The CDR3 DNA reads as TGTGCCAGCAGTACTAGGGGCGGATCGTCCCAGCATTTT.

The chain links TRBV5-1 to TRBJ2-1; 10 nucleotides agree with TRBD2. Germline V gene lookup returns CDR1 SGHRS and CDR2 YFSETQ. The CDR3 length is 16 residues. V was pared by 0 bases and J by 6 bases, with 6 bases of the junction left unmatched. The DNA of the CDR3 is TGCGCCAGCAGCTTGGCTCCGGGACTAGCGAGCAATGAGCAGTTCTTC. Amino acids: CASSLAPGLASNEQFF. Full variable domain (outside the CDR3, taken from reference TRBV5-1 and TRBJ2-1): KAGVTQTPRYLIKTRGQQVTLSCSPISGHRSVSWYQQTPGQGLQFLFEYFSETQRNKGNFPGRFSGRQFSNSRSEMNVSTLELGDSALYLCASSLAPGLASNEQFFGPGTRLTVL.

CDR3 loop: CASSLPSRASGNTIYF. CDR3 sequence (DNA): TGTGCCAGCAGCCTCCCAAGTAGGGCCTCTGGAAACACCATATATTTT. The chain has TRBV7-9 and TRBJ1-3; D unresolved. Trimming took off 5 bases at V and 0 bases at J, with 14 bases between the two ends. Germline V gene lookup returns CDR1 SEHNR and CDR2 FQNEAQ (reference sequence). The CDR3 runs 16 residues.

This chain joins TRBV7-2 and TRBJ2-3; 14 bases agree with TRBD2. V lost 5 bases to trimming and J lost 3 bases; unmatched junction nucleotides: 10. The germline gives CDR1 SGHTA, CDR2 FQGNSA. The CDR3 has 18 amino acids. The CDR3 DNA sequence: TGTGCCAGCAGCGTGAAGGGACTAGCGGGAGTAGGGACAGATACGCAGTATTTT. Residues: CASSVKGLAGVGTDTQYF.

This clone was observed a handful of times. CDR3 DNA sequence: TGTGCCAGTAGTATTGGGACGGTCCCGAGCTACACCTTC. It codes for CASSIGTVPSYTF. The chain recombines TRBV19 with TRBJ1-2, with a weak D call TRBD1 (5 bases). Per the germline V gene, CDR1 is LNHDA and CDR2 is SQIVND (reference sequence). Trimming stripped 3 bases from V and 9 bases from J, with 14 bases between. The CDR3 runs 13 residues.

This clone was counted once. This rearrangement joins TRBV6-6 to TRBJ1-2; D is perhaps TRBD1 (5 bases). The germline V and J ends were trimmed by 5 bases and 1 base, with 11 bases remaining between them. This CDR3 region has 14 residues. CDR1 MNHNY and CDR2 SVGAGI come from the germline V gene (reference sequence). DNA of the CDR3: TGTGCCAGCAGTCCAGAGACAGTTAACTATGGCTACACCTTC. Its protein product is CASSPETVNYGYTF.

The chain recombines TRBV7-3 with TRBJ2-5; D not resolved. This CDR3 contains 13 residues. Germline V CDR1 and CDR2: SGHTA, FQGTGA. V gave up 5 bases and J gave up 5 bases, with 12 bases separating them. CDR3 loop: CASSASRGETQYF. The CDR3 DNA reads TGTGCCAGCAGCGCGAGTCGTGGCGAGACCCAGTACTTC.